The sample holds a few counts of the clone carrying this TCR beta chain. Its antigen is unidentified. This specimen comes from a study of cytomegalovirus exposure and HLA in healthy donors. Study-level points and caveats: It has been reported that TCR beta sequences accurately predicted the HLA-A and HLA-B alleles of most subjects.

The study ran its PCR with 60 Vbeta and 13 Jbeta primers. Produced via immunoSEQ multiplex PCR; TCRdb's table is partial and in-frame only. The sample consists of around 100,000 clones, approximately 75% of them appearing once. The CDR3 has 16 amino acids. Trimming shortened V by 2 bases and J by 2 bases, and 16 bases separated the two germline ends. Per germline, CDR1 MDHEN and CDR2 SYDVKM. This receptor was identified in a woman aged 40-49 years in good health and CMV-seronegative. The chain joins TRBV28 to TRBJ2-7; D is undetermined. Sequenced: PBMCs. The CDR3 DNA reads TGTGCCAGCAGTTTACCCTACGGCTTTGGAGCCTACGAGCAGTACTTC. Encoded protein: CASSLPYGFGAYEQYF.